Described below is a single T cell receptor beta chain sequence and its context. The sample comes from a study of blood T cell repertoires in COVID-19. CDR1 SEHNR and CDR2 FQNEAQ come from the germline V gene (reference sequence). V gave up 1 base and J gave up 2 bases; unmatched junction bases: 5. CDR3 length: 16 amino acids. In the original analysis: Quantification of nucleated cells was approximated via reference gene primer amplification. Here immunoSEQ multiplex PCR was the method, and the copy in TCRdb shows in-frame clones only, minus some. V and J calls and clone size are those listed in that table; D and trimming were worked out from the DNA. Found here are hundreds of thousands of clones, 83% of them singletons; the top ten hold roughly 4.8%.

The TCR comes from a woman aged 45 to 65 who had been exposed to COVID-19. The gene calls are TRBV7-9 and TRBJ2-3; 8 bases map to TRBD2. Specimen: PBMCs or T cells enriched from blood (not recorded which). The DNA of the CDR3 is TGTGCCAGCAGCTTAGGCCGGGGGGGAGCCACAGATACGCAGTATTTT. Its translation is CASSLGRGGATDTQYF.